Presented here are 14 T cell receptor beta chains from one specimen sequenced in a study of T-cell reconstitution after alpha-beta-depleted transplantation in children. TCRbeta library construction was performed incorporating unique molecular identifiers. TCRdb re-derived calls from the PCR reads in MiXCR, one entry per CDR3 protein. The table records about a million distinct CDR3 sequences, roughly 29% of them present only once. Here the sequenced sample was PBMCs, mostly from graft donor cells, taken 360 days after TCRalphabeta/CD19-depleted stem cell transplant. The source of these receptors is a boy less than two years old who had a stem cell transplant for SCID, so the T cells may come from the graft donor.

This clonotype was observed many times. This chain connects TRBV20-1 to TRBJ1-1; 7 bases are shared with TRBD1. CDR1 and CDR2 from the germline V gene are DFQATT and SNEGSKA (reference sequence). The CDR3 covers 14 residues. V trimming: 4 bases; J trimming: 1 base; junction bases outside the gene matches: 6. The CDR3 DNA follows: TGCAGTGCTACGTTGACAGGGTCGAACACTGAAGCTTTCTTT. This codes for CSATLTGSNTEAFF.

This chain links TRBV2 with TRBJ2-7; perhaps TRBD2 as D (5 bases). This CDR3 is built from 15 residues. The V and J ends lost 4 bases and 6 bases respectively, with 19 bases between them. CDR1 is SNHLY, CDR2 FYNNEI, per germline. The CDR3 loop reads CASSGDRSSATEQYF. CDR3 sequence (DNA): TGTGCCAGCAGTGGTGACCGTAGTAGCGCGACCGAGCAGTACTTC.

The chain joins TRBV7-3 to TRBJ2-1, with a possible D match to TRBD2 (5 bases). V was cut by 5 bases and J by 7 bases, with 15 bases left in between. Germline V lookup: CDR1 SGHTA, CDR2 FQGTGA. The CDR3 extends over 14 amino acids. The CDR3 reads CASSPRGPGNEQFF. CDR3 DNA: TGTGCCAGCAGCCCCAGAGGACCGGGGAATGAGCAGTTCTTC.

The chain recombines TRBV12-3 or TRBV12-4 with TRBJ2-3; 11 bases are a match to TRBD2. The CDR3 is 16 residues long. J lost 4 bases, V lost 5 bases, and 8 bases had no gene match. CDR3 sequence reads: CASSLQTSGVADTQYF. The CDR3 DNA sequence: TGTGCCAGCAGTCTACAGACTAGCGGGGTTGCAGATACGCAGTATTTT.

The V call is TRBV12-3 or TRBV12-4, the J call TRBJ2-4, with 7 bases fitting TRBD1. Unmatched junction bases numbered 14, after V lost 6 bases and J lost 0 bases. This CDR3 is built from 18 residues. Here the CDR3 reads CASSPSTRTGVAKNIQYF. The DNA of the CDR3 is TGTGCCAGCAGCCCATCAACTCGGACAGGTGTAGCCAAAAACATTCAGTACTTC.

This clonotype was detected only a few times. The chain uses TRBV4-3 and TRBJ1-1; TRBD1 agrees at 11 bases. The V and J ends lost 4 bases and 5 bases, in that order; junction bases with no gene match: 6. Looked up from germline, CDR1 is LGHNA and CDR2 is YSLEER. This CDR3 contains 15 residues. The CDR3 bases are TGCGCCAGCAGCCTCGACCGGGACAGGGGGACTGAAGCTTTCTTT. This sequence encodes CASSLDRDRGTEAFF.

In this sample, this clonotype turned up a few times. The chain joins TRBV12-3 or TRBV12-4 to TRBJ2-7; D uncertain. The V end lost 4 bases, the J end lost 0 bases, and 13 bases lay between the germline ends. The CDR3 is 15 residues long. CDR3: CASSYLPHNSYEQYF. The CDR3 DNA reads TGTGCCAGCAGTTACCTCCCACACAACTCCTACGAGCAGTACTTC.

This clonotype was detected only a few times. The chain couples TRBV7-3 to TRBJ2-1; 10 bases are shared with TRBD2. The CDR3 contains 16 residues. Germline CDR1 SGHTA, CDR2 FQGTGA. With 6 bases clipped from V and 5 bases from J, the junction kept 10 bases outside the gene matches. CDR3 sequence (DNA): TGTGCCAGCAGTCCCTTTAGCGGGGGGATGGACAATGAGCAGTTCTTC. This translates into CASSPFSGGMDNEQFF.

The chain carries TRBV20-1 and TRBJ2-3, with D tentatively TRBD1 (6 bases). The germline gives CDR1 DFQATT, CDR2 SNEGSKA (reference sequence). The CDR3 extends over 14 amino acids. V lost 2 bases and J lost 0, with 9 bases in between. CDR3 in DNA: TGCAGTGCTAGATACAGGGCTAGCACAGATACGCAGTATTTT. Amino acids: CSARYRASTDTQYF.

On this clonotype: The DNA is omitted, as the CDR3 cannot be located on it reliably, and the CDR3 follows TCRdb's listing. The J gene is TRBJ2-2, the V gene TRBV12-3 or TRBV12-4. A total of 13 residues make up the CDR3, ends included. CDR3 protein: CASTNLRAGELFF.

The CDR3 region is CASSFFSKSSGANVLTF. The CDR3 coding sequence is TGTGCCAGTAGTTTTTTTTCGAAGAGCTCTGGGGCCAACGTCCTGACTTTC. The chain links TRBV19 to TRBJ2-6; D is undetermined. CDR1 is LNHDA and CDR2 is SQIVND in the germline V gene (reference sequence). V lost 5 bases, J lost 0 bases, and 14 bases lay in between. There are 17 residues in the CDR3.

The chain combines TRBV15 with TRBJ2-3; TRBD2 matches 11 bases. This CDR3 spans 17 amino acids. V lost 0 bases, J lost 3 bases, and 5 bases stayed unmatched. Per the germline V gene, CDR1 is LNHNV and CDR2 is YYDKDF (reference sequence). The CDR3 DNA reads as TGTGCCACCAGCAGAGATCTGACTAGCGGGGAAACAGATACGCAGTATTTT. It is translated as CATSRDLTSGETDTQYF.

The gene calls are TRBV5-1 and TRBJ2-1; D is unclear. The CDR3 has 14 residues. Germline V gene data show CDR1 as SGHRS and CDR2 as YFSETQ. V lost 6 bases and J 5 bases, leaving 15 bases between the germline ends. DNA for the CDR3: TGCGCCAGCACTCGTCTACAGCTCAACAATGAGCAGTTCTTC. The encoded protein is CASTRLQLNNEQFF.

The chain combines TRBV2 with TRBJ2-5; D gene unclear. This CDR3 contains 14 residues. The V gene's germline CDR1 is SNHLY and CDR2 FYNNEI. Trimming cost V 5 bases and J 0 bases, with 10 bases left between them. In DNA form, the CDR3 reads TGTGCCAGCAGTTTTCAGCAGGACCAAGAGACCCAGTACTTC. Translating it yields CASSFQQDQETQYF.